Sequencing of this T cell receptor beta chain was carried out in a study of shared clonotypes between healthy human individuals (dated by TCRdb to about 2020). In the study overall: A couple of women and three men aged 18 to 49 years were included in the cohort. For each donor, three plates each were used for CD4 naive and CD4 memory, two plates were used for CD8 naive, and one plate was used for CD8 memory. Each donor's leukapheresis produced roughly between roughly 0.85 and 9.5 billion PBMCs. To increase sequencing depth and limit assay-specific biases, different laboratories used diverse techniques to prepare libraries and sequence TCR repertoires. Blood TCR repertoires of 5 or 6 healthy adults were deeply sequenced to estimate repertoire size and the extent of clonotype sharing between individuals. What the work shows at the level of the full study, not this receptor alone: Roughly 5% of naive CD4, around 3.6% of naive CD8, 2% to 2.5% of memory CD4, and about 0.4% of memory CD8 clonotypes were shared across four donors. The genetic and exposure-history diversity represented was limited by the small number of donors. Only blood was sampled, and tissue TCR repertoires likely differ from those in blood. Larger estimated clonotype richness was generally found for naive subsets than for memory subsets. Higher generation probabilities were observed for clonotypes shared by all four sorted-subset donors than for non-shared clonotypes. Even with the large sequencing depth, rarefaction of the sorted-subset datasets indicated that sequencing was incomplete. Pairwise subsampling led to the expectation that sequencing depth would affect the degree of clonotype sharing among donors.

Using the deep immunoSEQ assay, multiplex PCR amplified TCR CDR3 regions from genomic DNA. Genomic DNA extracted from each cell subset was distributed evenly over all wells of several immunoSEQ 96-well plates, and each plate served as one replicate. For sorted subsets, around 0.2 ug genomic DNA, equal to 30,000 or so T cell genomes, was loaded into each replicate PCR. The purified libraries were quantified using a Qubit 3.0 fluorometer, sized with a Bioanalyzer 2100, and then quantified again using the KAPA Library Quantification kit. A separate single-read 150-cycle Illumina NextSeq 550 flow cell was used to sequence each immunoSEQ 96-well plate. As for the original processing: Because the immunoSEQ output held only junctional sequences and lacked quality scores, the filtering could not match the filtering applied to full-length reads. Sequences were annotated with PyIR, a Python wrapper for IgBLAST v1.9, and V/J genes and CDR3 were assigned using IMGT germline references. Reads were removed for weak V/J assignments (E-value above 1e-6), missing CDR3, stop codons, out-of-frame junctions, or ambiguous translated residues. A V3J clonotype was defined by an identical inferred V gene, J gene, and CDR3 amino acid sequence. The percentage overlap between two repertoires was calculated by dividing the number of shared unique clonotypes by the size of the smaller repertoire. Richness of each repertoire was evaluated using RTK rarefaction, the Chao1 estimator, and Recon v2.1 estimates of unobserved clonotypes. Generation probabilities for all TCRbeta clonotypes obtained by the gDNA method from a handful of donors were computed using OLGA. TCRdb's version of the immuneACCESS table is confined to in-frame rearrangements and falls short of the full clone set. An unresolved V gene accounts for under half of the shortfall where checked; the remainder is of unknown origin. V, J and clone size were drawn from that table, and D and trimming were deduced from the DNA. The sample profile shows hundreds of thousands of clones; 74% of them were found once. The ten largest clones take up over 1.5% of the sample.

The donors were healthy, HIV-negative adults who had no recently reported acute infections or vaccinations. Every donor was a Caucasian adult residing in Nashville, Tennessee, USA. Magnetic negative selection was used to enrich CD4+ T cells, after which naive cells were positively selected on CD45RA and the negative fraction became the memory subset. Blood was collected by leukapheresis, and PBMCs were isolated by Ficoll-Histopaque density gradient centrifugation and then cryopreserved in liquid nitrogen vapor phase. Analytical flow cytometry was used to check the purity and quantity of every magnetically sorted T cell population. From each sorted fraction, genomic DNA was isolated and quantified by UV absorbance on a Nanodrop 2000c. There are 15 amino acids in the CDR3, from cysteine to phenylalanine inclusive. The sequence is cut down to CDR3 DNA, 45 bases in frame from base 1. The junction shows trimming of 5 bases on V and 2 bases on J, and the gene matches do not reach 6 bases of it. The CDR1 and CDR2 encoded by the germline V gene (reference sequence) are LNHDA and SQIVND.

Notes on this clone: Its specific antigen is unknown. No much larger clone is present one base from it, and per-base qualities are unavailable.

The chain is made from TRBV19 and TRBJ1-3, with TRBD1 identical over 7 junction bases. The sequence derives from a woman in her 30s in good health. Sequencing was performed on memory CD4+ T cells sorted from blood. What the cell subset or site label conveys for this sample: CD45RA-negative fraction. The CDR3 corresponds to CASSVPGTAGNTIYF. The nucleotide sequence is TGTGCCAGTAGTGTGCCCGGGACAGCTGGAAACACCATATATTTT. The full variable domain, with segments outside the CDR3 supplied by the reference TRBV19 and TRBJ1-3 proteins, appears as DGGITQSPKYLFRKEGQNVTLSCEQNLNHDAMYWYRQDPGQGLRLIYYSQIVNDFQKGDIAEGYSVSREKKESFPLTVTSAQKNPTAFYLCASSVPGTAGNTIYFGEGSWLTVV.